This TCR beta chain was observed in a study of somatic mutations in cytotoxic T cells in rheumatoid arthritis. Study at large: After diagnosis, patient blood (about 27 ml EDTA) was drawn right away, before any treatment was given. Flow sorting of some V beta antibody-stained T cells reached nearly 100% purity, with V beta1+ cells also TCRB-sequenced. Study-wide results and caveats: For about an eighth of the 65 patients, a single CD8+ clone accounted for more than 20% of CD8+ cells.

To note about this clone: Its antigen remains unknown.

The study pulled out CD4+ and CD8+ cells with positive magnetic bead selection and then checked their purity by flow cytometry. TCRdb's copy holds only in-frame clones and misses some; the assay was immunoSEQ multiplex PCR. The table has roughly 18,000 clones, around 83% seen once; the top ten hold roughly 27%. Sequenced sample: CD8+ T cells sorted from blood. This TCR came from an adult with rheumatoid arthritis.

The CDR3 DNA follows: TGCGCCAGCAGTGATCTCCTTGGAAGGGCAGATACGCAGTATTTT. Its protein product is CASSDLLGRADTQYF. V and J are TRBV10-1 and TRBJ2-3; the D is unclear. Deletions cut 3 bases from V and 4 bases from J, with 14 bases between. The CDR3 length is 15 residues. Germline CDR1 WNHNN, CDR2 SYGVQD (reference sequence).